This entry features one TCR beta chain sequence. Antigen specificity is unknown. A junction end diverges from the germline sequence, so it may reflect a read error. The sample originates from a study of PD-1 blockade in classical Hodgkin lymphoma. The overall study: Patients received nivolumab 3 mg/kg intravenously every 2 weeks.

This CDR3 is built from 17 residues. Germline lookup yields CDR1 SGDLS and CDR2 YYNGEE. No patient escaped relapse after autologous stem cell transplantation, and brentuximab vedotin exposure varied. Responses achieved at best were complete response, partial response or progressive disease. Regarding the study as a whole: When set against healthy donors, newly diagnosed patients were reported to show lower baseline TCR diversity. Newly diagnosed patients and complete responders had comparable diversity at baseline.

Data came from immunoSEQ multiplex PCR; TCRdb stores just in-frame clones and leaves some out. The sample includes about 54,000 clones, under 95% of them seen just once. The starting material was peripheral blood mononuclear cells (PBMCs), obtained before the second cycle of nivolumab. The rearrangement uses TRBV9 and TRBJ1-2; D is undetermined. The TCR was taken from a human donor with classical Hodgkin lymphoma. The CDR3 sequence: CASSVGPGTIPNYSYTF. The CDR3 nucleotides read TGTGCCAGCAGCGTAGGGCCAGGTACTATCCCAAACTATAGCTACACCTTC.